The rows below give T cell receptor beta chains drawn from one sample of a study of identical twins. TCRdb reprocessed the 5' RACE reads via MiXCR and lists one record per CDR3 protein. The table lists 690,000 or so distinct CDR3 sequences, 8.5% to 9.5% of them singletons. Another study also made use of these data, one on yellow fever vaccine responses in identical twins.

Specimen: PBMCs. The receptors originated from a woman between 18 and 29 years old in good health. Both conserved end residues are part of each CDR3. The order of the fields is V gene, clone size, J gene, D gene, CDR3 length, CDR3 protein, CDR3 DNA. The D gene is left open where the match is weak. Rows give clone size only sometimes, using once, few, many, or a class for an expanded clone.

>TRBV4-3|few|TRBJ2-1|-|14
CASSPVDSYNEQFF
TGCGCCAGCAGCCCCGTAGACAGCTACAATGAGCAGTTCTTC
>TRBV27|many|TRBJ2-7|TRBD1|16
CASSPTGFLGAYEQYF
TGTGCCAGCAGTCCGACAGGGTTTCTAGGGGCCTACGAGCAGTACTTC
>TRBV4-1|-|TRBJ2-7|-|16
CASSHARPGEGHEQYF
TGCGCCAGCAGCCACGCGCGGCCAGGCGAAGGCCACGAGCAGTACTTC
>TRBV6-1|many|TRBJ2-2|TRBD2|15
CASSRPGGGTGELFF
TGTGCCAGCAGTCGTCCGGGGGGAGGGACCGGGGAGCTGTTTTTT
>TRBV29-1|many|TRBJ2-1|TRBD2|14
CSALAGVGTKEQFF
TGCAGCGCTCTAGCGGGAGTTGGAACGAAGGAGCAGTTCTTC
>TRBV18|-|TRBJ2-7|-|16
CASSPLDGPAAYEQYF
TGTGCCAGCTCACCACTCGACGGGCCGGCTGCCTACGAGCAGTACTTC
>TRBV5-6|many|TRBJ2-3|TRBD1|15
CASSRPGQGTDTQYF
TGTGCCAGCAGCCGGCCCGGACAGGGAACAGATACGCAGTATTTT
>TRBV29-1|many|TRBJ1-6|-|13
CSVSYGGDSPLHF
TGCAGCGTATCTTACGGGGGCGATTCACCCCTCCACTTT
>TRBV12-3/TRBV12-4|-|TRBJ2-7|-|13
CASKRTELYEQYF
TGTGCCAGCAAAAGGACAGAGCTGTACGAGCAGTACTTC
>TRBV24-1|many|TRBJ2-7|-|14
CATSDPSVFYEQYF
TGTGCCACCAGTGACCCCTCCGTCTTTTACGAGCAGTACTTC
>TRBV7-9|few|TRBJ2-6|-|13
CASSSPLPNVLTF
TGTGCCAGCAGTTCCCCCCTCCCCAACGTCCTGACTTTC
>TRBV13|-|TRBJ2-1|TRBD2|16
CASSPNGAGGRNEQFF
TGTGCCAGCAGCCCTAACGGAGCGGGGGGGCGAAATGAGCAGTTCTTC
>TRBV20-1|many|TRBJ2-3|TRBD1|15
CSAQDRGQGTDTQYF
TGCAGTGCTCAGGACAGGGGGCAGGGCACAGATACGCAGTATTTT
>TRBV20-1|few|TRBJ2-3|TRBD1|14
CSAVDRGNTDTQYF
TGCAGTGCAGTGGACAGGGGGAACACAGATACGCAGTATTTT
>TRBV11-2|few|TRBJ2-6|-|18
CASSLVSRVPSGANVLTF
TGTGCCAGCAGCTTAGTTTCCAGGGTCCCTTCTGGGGCCAACGTCCTGACTTTC
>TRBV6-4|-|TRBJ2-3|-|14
CATSVSGATDTQYF
TGTGCCACTTCGGTTAGCGGAGCCACAGATACGCAGTATTTT
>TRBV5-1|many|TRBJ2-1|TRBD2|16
CASRPGLAGSYNEQFF
TGCGCCAGCAGACCCGGACTAGCGGGATCCTACAATGAGCAGTTCTTC
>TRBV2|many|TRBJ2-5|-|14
CASSVGGEQETQYF
TGTGCCAGCAGTGTTGGTGGGGAACAAGAGACCCAGTACTTC
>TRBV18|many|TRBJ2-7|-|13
CASSPRRAYEQYF
TGTGCCAGCTCACCACGAAGAGCCTACGAGCAGTACTTC
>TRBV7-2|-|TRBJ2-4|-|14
CASSSLSGRNIQYF
TGTGCCAGCAGCTCACTGTCAGGCCGGAACATTCAGTACTTC
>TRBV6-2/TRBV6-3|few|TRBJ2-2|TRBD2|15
CASTSGGTNTGELFF
TGTGCCAGCACTAGCGGGGGAACGAACACCGGGGAGCTGTTTTTT
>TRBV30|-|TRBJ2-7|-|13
CAWEPGGTYEQYF
TGTGCCTGGGAGCCAGGGGGGACCTACGAGCAGTACTTC
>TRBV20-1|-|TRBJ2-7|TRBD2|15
CSARGRLAGGRGQYF
TGCAGTGCTAGGGGCCGACTAGCGGGAGGCCGGGGGCAGTACTTC
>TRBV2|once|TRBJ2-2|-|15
CASDSAFANTGELFF
TGTGCCAGCGATAGCGCGTTCGCGAACACCGGGGAGCTGTTTTTT
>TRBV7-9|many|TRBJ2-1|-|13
CASSLLTDNEQFF
TGTGCCAGCAGCTTACTGACAGACAATGAGCAGTTCTTC